The 2 T cell receptor beta chains reported below all come from one sample, sequenced in a study of technical replicates of blood from a few donors. Produced via immunoSEQ multiplex PCR; TCRdb's table is partial and in-frame only. The sample gives tens of thousands of clones, approximately 95% of which show up once; around 0.3% is in the top ten. The source material was T cells isolated from PBMCs. The receptors were gathered from a human donor in good health.

The chain is built from TRBV11-2 and TRBJ2-7; TRBD2 matches 10 bases. V lost 5 bases, J lost 3 bases, and 4 bases stayed unmatched. The CDR3 is 14 amino acids. Germline CDR1 SGHAT, CDR2 FQNNGV. The CDR3: CASSRTSGVYEQYF. The CDR3 DNA sequence: TGTGCCAGCAGCCGGACTAGCGGAGTCTACGAGCAGTACTTC.

V is TRBV7-9 and J is TRBJ1-2; weak D call: TRBD1 (5 bases). The CDR3 covers 16 residues. Trimming removed 4 bases from V and 0 bases from J, with 15 bases in between. Looked up from germline, CDR1 is SEHNR and CDR2 is FQNEAQ (reference sequence). CDR3 loop: CASSSTEPSTNYGYTF. The DNA for the CDR3 is TGTGCCAGCAGCTCGACAGAGCCCTCTACTAACTATGGCTACACCTTC. The entire variable domain, with the rest obtained from reference TRBV7-9 and TRBJ1-2, is as follows: DTGVSQNPRHKITKRGQNVTFRCDPISEHNRLYWYRQTLGQGPEFLTYFQNEAQLEKSRLLSDRFSAERPKGSFSTLEIQRTEQGDSAMYLCASSSTEPSTNYGYTFGSGTRLTVV.